A selection of T cell receptor beta chains follows, all from one sample in a study of shared clonotypes between healthy human individuals. Some clones are missing from TCRdb's copy, which holds only in-frame ones; the method was immunoSEQ multiplex PCR. The sample lists about 1.1 million clones, approximately 78% occurring once. Material: memory CD4+ T cells from PBMCs. The receptors derive from a man younger than 35 in good health. Some clones in this sample may be carry-over from other donors' samples. Each CDR3 is given with its conserved first and last residue. The D gene is left open where the match is weak. The size of a clone is reported for some rows only, either as once, few or many, or as a class for expanded clones.

clone size: .; J gene: TRBJ1-2; V gene: TRBV21-1; D gene: .; CDR3 protein: CASSKRGRGPDYGYTF; CDR3 DNA: TGTGCCAGCAGCAAACGGGGTAGGGGTCCCGACTATGGCTACACCTTC
clone size: few; J gene: TRBJ1-3; V gene: TRBV4-1; D gene: .; CDR3 protein: CASSQDGVQGPGNTIYF; CDR3 DNA: TGCGCCAGCAGCCAAGATGGGGTCCAGGGGCCTGGAAACACCATATATTTT
clone size: .; J gene: TRBJ2-7; V gene: TRBV18; D gene: TRBD1; CDR3 protein: CASSPGTGARGEQYF; CDR3 DNA: TGTGCCAGCTCCCCAGGGACAGGCGCGCGGGGCGAGCAGTACTTC
clone size: .; J gene: TRBJ2-5; V gene: TRBV7-8; D gene: .; CDR3 protein: CASSRGPQETQYF; CDR3 DNA: TGTGCCAGCAGCCGGGGACCACAAGAGACCCAGTACTTC
clone size: many; J gene: TRBJ1-4; V gene: TRBV5-1; D gene: .; CDR3 protein: CASSPATNEKLFF; CDR3 DNA: TGCGCCAGCAGCCCTGCAACTAATGAAAAACTGTTTTTT
clone size: .; J gene: TRBJ1-5; V gene: TRBV30; D gene: .; CDR3 protein: CAWSSELNQPQHF; CDR3 DNA: TGTGCCTGGAGCTCGGAGCTCAATCAGCCCCAGCATTTT
clone size: few; J gene: TRBJ2-2; V gene: TRBV11-2; D gene: .; CDR3 protein: CASSATEGNTGELFF; CDR3 DNA: TGTGCCAGCAGCGCGACAGAAGGGAACACCGGGGAGCTGTTTTTT
clone size: .; J gene: TRBJ1-5; V gene: TRBV27; D gene: .; CDR3 protein: CASRRTVNQPQHF; CDR3 DNA: TGTGCCAGCAGACGGACAGTCAATCAGCCCCAGCATTTT
clone size: .; J gene: TRBJ2-1; V gene: TRBV11-1; D gene: TRBD2; CDR3 protein: CASSLTAGVREQFF; CDR3 DNA: TGTGCCAGCAGCCTAACAGCGGGAGTTCGGGAGCAGTTCTTC
clone size: .; J gene: TRBJ1-1; V gene: TRBV10-2; D gene: .; CDR3 protein: CASSDRAPPEAFF; CDR3 DNA: TGCGCCAGCAGTGACAGGGCCCCTCCTGAAGCTTTCTTT
clone size: many; J gene: TRBJ2-6; V gene: TRBV29-1; D gene: TRBD1; CDR3 protein: CSVKIGTGGSGANVLTF; CDR3 DNA: TGCAGCGTTAAAATAGGGACAGGGGGCTCTGGGGCCAACGTCCTGACTTTC
clone size: .; J gene: TRBJ1-5; V gene: TRBV28; D gene: .; CDR3 protein: CASKRGTHGNQPQHF; CDR3 DNA: TGTGCCAGCAAGCGTGGCACGCATGGCAATCAGCCCCAGCATTTT
clone size: .; J gene: TRBJ2-6; V gene: TRBV5-4; D gene: .; CDR3 protein: CASSHGLSGANVLTF; CDR3 DNA: TGTGCCAGCAGCCACGGACTCTCTGGGGCCAACGTCCTGACTTTC
clone size: .; J gene: TRBJ2-2; V gene: TRBV6-5; D gene: .; CDR3 protein: CASSSLALRTGELFF; CDR3 DNA: TGTGCCAGCAGCTCACTAGCCCTGAGGACCGGGGAGCTGTTTTTT
clone size: .; J gene: TRBJ1-3; V gene: TRBV19; D gene: .; CDR3 protein: CASSAVRVNSGNTIYF; CDR3 DNA: TGTGCCAGTAGTGCAGTCAGAGTGAACTCTGGAAACACCATATATTTT
clone size: once; J gene: TRBJ2-7; V gene: TRBV7-2; D gene: TRBD2; CDR3 protein: CASSLSPGGQYF; CDR3 DNA: TGTGCCAGCAGCTTAAGTCCGGGAGGGCAGTACTTC
clone size: .; J gene: TRBJ1-1; V gene: TRBV9; D gene: .; CDR3 protein: CASSVEENTEAFF; CDR3 DNA: TGTGCCAGCAGCGTAGAGGAGAACACTGAAGCTTTCTTT
clone size: once; J gene: TRBJ2-7; V gene: TRBV28; D gene: .; CDR3 protein: CASSFGTSYEQYF; CDR3 DNA: TGTGCCAGCAGTTTTGGGACTTCTTACGAGCAGTACTTC
clone size: .; J gene: TRBJ2-7; V gene: TRBV4-2; D gene: .; CDR3 protein: CASSQGDGLYEQYF; CDR3 DNA: TGTGCCAGCAGCCAGGGGGACGGCCTCTACGAGCAGTACTTC
clone size: .; J gene: TRBJ2-1; V gene: TRBV5-4; D gene: TRBD2; CDR3 protein: CASSFPAGGHYNEQFF; CDR3 DNA: TGTGCCAGCAGCTTCCCAGCGGGAGGGCATTACAATGAGCAGTTCTTC
clone size: .; J gene: TRBJ2-1; V gene: TRBV5-1; D gene: TRBD2; CDR3 protein: CASSGRDYDNEQFF; CDR3 DNA: TGCGCCAGCAGCGGCCGGGACTACGACAATGAGCAGTTCTTC
clone size: few; J gene: TRBJ2-5; V gene: TRBV6-6; D gene: TRBD2; CDR3 protein: CASSMGGQETQYF; CDR3 DNA: TGTGCCAGCAGCATGGGAGGGCAAGAGACCCAGTACTTC
clone size: .; J gene: TRBJ2-1; V gene: TRBV18; D gene: .; CDR3 protein: CASSPSTGTYNEQFF; CDR3 DNA: TGTGCCAGCTCACCGTCTACGGGGACCTACAATGAGCAGTTCTTC
clone size: .; J gene: TRBJ2-1; V gene: TRBV7-9; D gene: TRBD2; CDR3 protein: CAGGTIEQFF; CDR3 DNA: TGTGCCGGGGGGACTATAGAGCAGTTCTTC
clone size: .; J gene: TRBJ1-5; V gene: TRBV7-9; D gene: .; CDR3 protein: CASSPGGGRGQPQHF; CDR3 DNA: TGTGCCAGCAGCCCCGGAGGGGGGAGGGGGCAGCCCCAGCATTTT
clone size: once; J gene: TRBJ1-2; V gene: TRBV15; D gene: .; CDR3 protein: CATSREAGSLTF; CDR3 DNA: TGTGCCACCAGCAGAGAGGCAGGGTCTTTAACCTTC
clone size: .; J gene: TRBJ2-3; V gene: TRBV5-6; D gene: TRBD2; CDR3 protein: CASSLRWAGGGADTQYF; CDR3 DNA: TGTGCCAGCAGCTTACGATGGGCGGGAGGTGGGGCAGATACGCAGTATTTT
clone size: few; J gene: TRBJ1-1; V gene: TRBV9; D gene: TRBD1; CDR3 protein: CASSAGTGAGDTEAFF; CDR3 DNA: TGTGCCAGCAGCGCCGGGACAGGGGCAGGTGACACTGAAGCTTTCTTT
clone size: .; J gene: TRBJ2-7; V gene: TRBV28; D gene: TRBD1; CDR3 protein: CASRIAQGVEQYF; CDR3 DNA: TGTGCCAGCAGGATCGCACAGGGGGTCGAGCAGTACTTC
clone size: .; J gene: TRBJ2-3; V gene: TRBV7-2; D gene: TRBD1; CDR3 protein: CASSLLGAGGPDTQYF; CDR3 DNA: TGTGCCAGCAGCTTATTAGGTGCAGGGGGACCAGATACGCAGTATTTT
clone size: .; J gene: TRBJ2-1; V gene: TRBV6-1; D gene: .; CDR3 protein: CASSEPGLINEQFF; CDR3 DNA: TGTGCCAGCAGTGAACCGGGACTCATCAATGAGCAGTTCTTC
clone size: few; J gene: TRBJ2-6; V gene: TRBV18; D gene: TRBD2; CDR3 protein: CASSRDPIAGYGTGANVLTF; CDR3 DNA: TGTGCCAGCTCCCGAGACCCTATAGCGGGCTACGGGACTGGGGCCAACGTCCTGACTTTC
clone size: .; J gene: TRBJ1-1; V gene: TRBV30; D gene: .; CDR3 protein: CAWGEGSLAFF; CDR3 DNA: TGTGCCTGGGGGGAGGGCAGCCTAGCTTTCTTT
clone size: many; J gene: TRBJ1-3; V gene: TRBV6-1; D gene: .; CDR3 protein: CASSPQGYSGNTIYF; CDR3 DNA: TGTGCCAGCAGTCCCCAGGGATACTCTGGAAACACCATATATTTT
clone size: .; J gene: TRBJ1-5; V gene: TRBV28; D gene: .; CDR3 protein: CASSLSGAANQPQHF; CDR3 DNA: TGTGCCAGCAGTTTATCGGGCGCGGCAAATCAGCCCCAGCATTTT
clone size: .; J gene: TRBJ2-7; V gene: TRBV7-2; D gene: TRBD2; CDR3 protein: CASSLRTSGWNRRAYEQYF; CDR3 DNA: TGTGCCAGCAGCTTAAGGACTAGCGGGTGGAATAGGAGAGCCTACGAGCAGTACTTC
clone size: .; J gene: TRBJ2-3; V gene: TRBV7-9; D gene: TRBD2; CDR3 protein: CASGTSGKTDTQYF; CDR3 DNA: TGTGCCAGCGGGACTAGCGGGAAGACAGATACGCAGTATTTT
clone size: .; J gene: TRBJ1-2; V gene: TRBV29-1; D gene: .; CDR3 protein: CSVGGRANYGYTF; CDR3 DNA: TGCAGCGTTGGGGGACGGGCTAACTATGGCTACACCTTC
clone size: .; J gene: TRBJ1-5; V gene: TRBV19; D gene: .; CDR3 protein: CASKSPPGPLGGAQHF; CDR3 DNA: TGTGCCAGTAAATCACCCCCGGGTCCCCTTGGTGGGGCCCAGCATTTT